This TCR beta chain comes out of a study of monozygotic twins with inflammatory bowel disease. TCRdb derives one entry per CDR3 protein from the 5' RACE reads, leaving out DNA. The table for this sample gives over 150,000 distinct CDR3 sequences. CDR3 length: 14 residues. The germline gives CDR1 ENHRY, CDR2 SYGVKD. Sequences were obtained from blood. This clonotype was obtained from a human donor with ulcerative colitis or Crohn's disease, or a healthy co-twin of an affected twin (not recorded which). This chain links TRBV10-3 with TRBJ2-2; the D call from TCRdb, TRBD1, cannot be confirmed without DNA. The CDR3: CATRGTGNTGELFF.